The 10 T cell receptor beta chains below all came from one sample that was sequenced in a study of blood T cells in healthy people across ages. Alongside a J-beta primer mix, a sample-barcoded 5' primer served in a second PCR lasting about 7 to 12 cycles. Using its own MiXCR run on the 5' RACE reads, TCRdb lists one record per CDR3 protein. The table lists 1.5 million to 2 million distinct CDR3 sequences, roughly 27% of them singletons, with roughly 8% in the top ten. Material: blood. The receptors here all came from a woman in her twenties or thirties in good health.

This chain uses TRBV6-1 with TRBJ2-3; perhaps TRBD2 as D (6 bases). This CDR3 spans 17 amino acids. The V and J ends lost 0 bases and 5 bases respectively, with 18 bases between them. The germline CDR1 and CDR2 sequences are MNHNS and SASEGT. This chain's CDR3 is CASSEAGWRGGVDTQYF. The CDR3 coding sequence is TGTGCCAGCAGTGAAGCCGGGTGGAGGGGCGGGGTAGATACGCAGTATTTT.

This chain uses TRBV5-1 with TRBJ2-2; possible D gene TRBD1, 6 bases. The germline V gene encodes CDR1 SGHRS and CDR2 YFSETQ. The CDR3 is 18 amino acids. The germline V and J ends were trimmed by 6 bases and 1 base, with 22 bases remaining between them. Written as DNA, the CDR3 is TGCGCCAGCAAAACGGGACAAGGTCCCCTTAGGAACACCGGGGAGCTGTTTTTT. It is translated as CASKTGQGPLRNTGELFF.

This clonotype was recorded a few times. DNA of the CDR3: TGTGCCAGCAGCTTGGACGTTGGGGCACCCCTCCACTTT. This translates into CASSLDVGAPLHF. This chain uses TRBV7-9 with TRBJ1-6; no firm D call. Germline V gene lookup returns CDR1 SEHNR and CDR2 FQNEAQ (reference sequence). V was cut by 3 bases and J by 11 bases, with 11 bases left in between. The CDR3 covers 13 residues.

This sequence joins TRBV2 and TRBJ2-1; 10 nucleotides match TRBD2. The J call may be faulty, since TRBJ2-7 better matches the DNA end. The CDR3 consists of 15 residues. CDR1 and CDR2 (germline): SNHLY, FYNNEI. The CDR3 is CASIPSGGSYNEQYF. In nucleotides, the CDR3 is TGTGCCAGCATACCTAGCGGGGGCTCCTACAATGAGCAGTACTTC.

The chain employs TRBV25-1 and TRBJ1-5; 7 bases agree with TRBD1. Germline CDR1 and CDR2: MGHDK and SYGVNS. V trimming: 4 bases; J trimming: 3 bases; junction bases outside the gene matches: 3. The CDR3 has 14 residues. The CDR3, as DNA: TGTGCCAGCAGTGGTACAGGGGCCAATCAGCCCCAGCATTTT. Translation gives CASSGTGANQPQHF.

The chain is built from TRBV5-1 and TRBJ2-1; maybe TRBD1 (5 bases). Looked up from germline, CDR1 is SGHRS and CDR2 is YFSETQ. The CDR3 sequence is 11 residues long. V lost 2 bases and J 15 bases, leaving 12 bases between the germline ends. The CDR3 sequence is CASSLGHSPFF. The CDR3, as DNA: TGCGCCAGCAGCTTAGGACATTCCCCGTTCTTC. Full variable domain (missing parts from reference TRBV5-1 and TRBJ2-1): KAGVTQTPRYLIKTRGQQVTLSCSPISGHRSVSWYQQTPGQGLQFLFEYFSETQRNKGNFPGRFSGRQFSNSRSEMNVSTLELGDSALYLCASSLGHSPFFGPGTRLTVL.

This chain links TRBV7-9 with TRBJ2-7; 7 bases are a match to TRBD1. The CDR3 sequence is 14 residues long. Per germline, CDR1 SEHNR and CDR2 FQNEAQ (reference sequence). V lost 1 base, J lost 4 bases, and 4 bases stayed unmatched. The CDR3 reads CASSLVGQSYEQYF. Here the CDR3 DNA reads TGTGCCAGCAGCTTAGTGGGACAGTCATACGAGCAGTACTTC.

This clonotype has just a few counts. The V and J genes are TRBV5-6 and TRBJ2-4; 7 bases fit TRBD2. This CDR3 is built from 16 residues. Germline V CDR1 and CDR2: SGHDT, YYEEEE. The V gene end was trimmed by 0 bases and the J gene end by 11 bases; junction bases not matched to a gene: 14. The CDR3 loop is CASSLGRGTIRFVQYF. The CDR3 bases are TGTGCCAGCAGCTTGGGCCGCGGGACTATCCGTTTCGTTCAGTACTTC.

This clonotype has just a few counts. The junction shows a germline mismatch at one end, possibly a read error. The CDR3 bases are TGTGCCGGCAGCTTGGACAGGGTAAACATTCAGTACTTC. Protein sequence: CAGSLDRVNIQYF. V usage is TRBV7-2 and J usage is TRBJ2-4; 8 nucleotides line up with TRBD1. The CDR3 loop spans 13 amino acids. CDR1 SGHTA and CDR2 FQGNSA come from the germline V gene. The whole variable domain, filled in from reference TRBV7-2 and TRBJ2-4, reads GAGVSQSPSNKVTEKGKDVELRCDPISGHTALYWYRQSLGQGLEFLIYFQGNSAPDKSGLPSDRFSAERTGGSVSTLTIQRTQQEDSAVYLCAGSLDRVNIQYFGAGTRLSVL.

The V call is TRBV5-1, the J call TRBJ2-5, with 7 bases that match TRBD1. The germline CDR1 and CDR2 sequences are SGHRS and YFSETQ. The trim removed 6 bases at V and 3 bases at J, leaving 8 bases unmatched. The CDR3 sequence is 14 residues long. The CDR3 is CASTPSGQKETQYF. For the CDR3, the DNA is TGCGCCAGCACCCCCTCGGGACAGAAAGAGACCCAGTACTTC.